This TCR beta chain was documented in a study of beta chain features in type 1 diabetes. About the study: Analysis included 107,917,701 sorted cells drawn from all samples. The study's findings and limits: Shorter TCRB CDR3s, moderately but significantly so, marked every one of the four CD4+ subsets in Type 1 diabetes patients. HLA influence on TCRB rearrangement stayed unresolved here. VDJ junctions in type 1 diabetes patients carried more deletions and fewer insertions.

In this sample, this clone turned up a few times. Its cognate antigen is unknown. Sorting based on CD45RO/CCR7/CD25/CD127/CD95/CD27 separated CD4+ naive, central memory, regulatory and stem cell-like memory cells. As every portion of the isolated RNA was reverse transcribed, the sequencing read expressed TCRB transcripts. The repertoire was sequenced with immunoSEQ multiplex PCR; TCRdb's copy has only in-frame clones and lacks some. Counted here are more than 100,000 clones, 28% occurring once; the ten biggest clones make up approximately 0.5%. In germline, CDR1 is SGHDN, CDR2 FVKESK. This CDR3 region has 15 residues. The V and J ends lost 6 bases and 5 bases, in that order; junction bases with no gene match: 3.

This chain uses TRBV14 with TRBJ2-1, with 14 bases aligning to TRBD2. Sample: central memory CD4+ T cells from blood. The source of this sequence is a woman younger than 35 with type 1 diabetes. CDR3 in amino acids: CASRRLAGGDNEQFF. DNA of the CDR3: TGTGCCAGCAGAAGACTAGCGGGAGGGGACAATGAGCAGTTCTTC.